This T cell receptor (beta chain) comes out of a study of graft-versus-host responses after intestinal transplantation. Study details: Following induction with anti-thymocyte globulin, all recipients were given tacrolimus and steroids for 2 to 4 years.

In regard to this clone: The target antigen is unknown.

The V and J ends lost 4 bases and 2 bases respectively, with 12 bases between them. CDR1 LNHDA and CDR2 SQIVND come from the germline V gene (reference sequence). CDR3 size: 15 residues. Some clones are missing from TCRdb's copy, which holds only in-frame ones; the method was immunoSEQ multiplex PCR. This table has roughly 120,000 clones, around 93% appearing once. This TCR was recovered from a human donor who received an intestinal transplant. This specimen consisted of unstimulated CD8+ T cells sorted from spleen or lymph node cells, obtained before intestinal transplant. This rearrangement joins TRBV19 to TRBJ1-5, with a possible D match to TRBD1 (6 bases). CDR3 DNA sequence: TGTGCCAGTAGTACCCGACAGGTTCGCAATCAGCCCCAGCATTTT. Residues: CASSTRQVRNQPQHF.